This record covers a single T cell receptor beta chain. Antigen: not known. The data were obtained in a study of regulatory T cells in long-lasting Graves disease. Study-level background: The term persistent Graves' disease signified upward of 5 years on antithyroid drugs with positive TSH receptor antibodies.

Overall study findings and caveats: Sample size, which was small, may have reduced accuracy. Thyroid tissue was not sampled; only peripheral blood was. Sharing of public clonotypes was greater in persistent patients (over 2,500) than in new patients (about 970).

CDR3-region Arm-PCR and iRepertoire HTBI primers produced the TCR beta libraries. Using its own MiXCR run on the multiplex PCR reads, TCRdb lists one record per CDR3 protein. Of around 460,000 distinct CDR3 sequences detected, about 22% appear once; the ten largest clones hold around 13%. Time point specified: persistent/refractory GD, antithyroid drugs over 5 years with positive TRAb. PBMCs provided the RNA from which the TCR library was made. The CDR3 is made up of 15 amino acids. CDR1 LGHDT and CDR2 YNNKEL come from the germline V gene (reference sequence). Between the trimmed V and J ends, which lost 4 bases and 4 bases, there was a span of 14 bases.

The sequencing here drew on peripheral blood mononuclear cells (PBMCs), taken when the disease was refractory, from a patient treated with antithyroid drugs. The chain uses TRBV3-1 and TRBJ1-3; no clear D gene. This sequence was found in a female donor with Graves disease. The CDR3 coding sequence is TGTGCCAGCAGCCCTAGTGGAGGGATCGGAAACACCATATATTTT. Translating it yields CASSPSGGIGNTIYF.